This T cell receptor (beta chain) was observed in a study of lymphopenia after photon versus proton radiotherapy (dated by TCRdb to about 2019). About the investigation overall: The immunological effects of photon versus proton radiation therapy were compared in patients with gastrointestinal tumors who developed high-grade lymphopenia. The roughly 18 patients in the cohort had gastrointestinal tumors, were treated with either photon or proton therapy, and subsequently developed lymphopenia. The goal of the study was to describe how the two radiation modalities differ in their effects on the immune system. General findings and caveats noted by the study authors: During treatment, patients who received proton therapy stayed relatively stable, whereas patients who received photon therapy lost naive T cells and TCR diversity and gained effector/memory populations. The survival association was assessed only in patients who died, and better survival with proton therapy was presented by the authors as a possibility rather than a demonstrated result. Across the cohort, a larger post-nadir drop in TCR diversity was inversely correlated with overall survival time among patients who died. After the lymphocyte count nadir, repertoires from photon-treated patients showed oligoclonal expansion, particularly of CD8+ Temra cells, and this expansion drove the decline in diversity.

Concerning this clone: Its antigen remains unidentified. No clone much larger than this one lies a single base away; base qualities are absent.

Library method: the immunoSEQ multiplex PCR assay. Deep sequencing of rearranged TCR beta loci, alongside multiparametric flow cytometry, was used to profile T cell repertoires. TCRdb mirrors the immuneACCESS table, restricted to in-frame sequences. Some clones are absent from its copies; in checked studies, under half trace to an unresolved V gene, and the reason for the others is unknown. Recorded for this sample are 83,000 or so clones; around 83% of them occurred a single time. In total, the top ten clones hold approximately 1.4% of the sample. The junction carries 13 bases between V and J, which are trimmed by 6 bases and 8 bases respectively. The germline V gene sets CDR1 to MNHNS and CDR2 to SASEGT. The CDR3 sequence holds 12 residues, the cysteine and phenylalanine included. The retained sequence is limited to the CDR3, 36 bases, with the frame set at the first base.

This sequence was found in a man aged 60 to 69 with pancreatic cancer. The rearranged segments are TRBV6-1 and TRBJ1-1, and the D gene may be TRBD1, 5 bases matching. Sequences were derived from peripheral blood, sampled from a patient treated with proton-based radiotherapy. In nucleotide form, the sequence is TGTGCCAGCAGCCTTCAGGGAGCCGAAGCTTTCTTT. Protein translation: CASSLQGAEAFF.